This TCR beta chain was captured in a study of shared clonotypes between healthy human individuals. Across the study: Sampling drew on donors who were two women and a few men aged 18 to 49. General observations from the study: The authors sampled blood alone, and tissue repertoires likely differ. Read depth was anticipated to influence clonotype sharing among donors.

As for this clone: Its antigen is unknown.

Germline V gives CDR1 SGHRS, CDR2 YFSETQ. The CDR3 runs to 14 residues. J gave up 1 base and V 6 bases, and 5 bases lay outside the gene matches. Using immunoSEQ multiplex PCR, the repertoire was profiled, and TCRdb retains in-frame clones only, with some absent. The sample shows about 2.3 million clones, 92% of them seen only once. Nashville, Tennessee was home to all donors, each a Caucasian adult. The J gene is TRBJ1-1, the V gene TRBV5-1; the match to TRBD1 covers 8 bases. Input material: naive CD4+ T cells from PBMCs. Regarding subset: CD45RA+ positively selected. The origin of this receptor is a man aged 18 to 29 in good health. Some clones in this sample may be carry-over from other donors' samples. The CDR3, as DNA: TGCGCCAGCACCCAGGGGGCCGCGAACACTGAAGCTTTCTTT. Translation gives CASTQGAANTEAFF.